Listed below are T cell receptor beta chains from one sample, sequenced in a study of cytomegalovirus exposure and HLA in healthy donors. Here immunoSEQ multiplex PCR was the method, and the copy in TCRdb shows in-frame clones only, minus some. The profile covers fewer than 75,000 clones, with roughly four fifths appearing a single time and 4.3% taken by the ten largest. The sequencing sample was made of PBMCs. These receptors were collected from a young man in good health and CMV-seronegative. Both conserved end residues are part of each CDR3. A D gene is named only where the DNA matches it firmly.

TRBJ1-4	NA	TRBV29-1	CSAHTGRDEKLFF
TRBJ2-2	NA	TRBV4-1	CASSQGAGTGELFF
TRBJ1-6	NA	TRBV7-9	CASSLVREQKANSPLHF
TRBJ1-2	NA	TRBV5-6	CASSLNSQYYTF
TRBJ2-1	TRBD2	TRBV19	CASSIVASGRVYNEQFF
TRBJ1-1	NA	TRBV6-5	CAIEEGGGNTEAFF
TRBJ2-5	NA	TRBV7-9	CASSLGDQGTQETQYF
TRBJ2-7	NA	TRBV29-1	CSVPKDGRAYEQYF
TRBJ2-1	NA	TRBV19	CASSGRGTDEQFF
TRBJ2-5	NA	TRBV9	CASSVAIGPQETQYF
TRBJ1-2	NA	TRBV9	CASSEITGLRGYTF
TRBJ2-3	TRBD2	TRBV11-3	CASSYGAGVADTQYF
TRBJ1-5	NA	TRBV5-6	CASSRDTVEPQHF
TRBJ2-1	TRBD2	TRBV11-2	CASSLGLAGDREQFF
TRBJ2-6	TRBD1	TRBV5-4	CASSSRDRGSSGANVLTF
TRBJ2-1	TRBD2	TRBV29-1	CSVSPTSGRGGDEQFF
TRBJ2-2	NA	TRBV6-6	CASSYGGGQETGELFF
TRBJ1-2	NA	TRBV9	CASSVGGANYGYTF
TRBJ1-2	TRBD1	TRBV19	CASRPNTGQLYGYTF
TRBJ1-3	NA	TRBV10-3	CAISVGASGNTIYF
TRBJ2-5	TRBD2	TRBV18	CASSPRGGIYQETQYF
TRBJ2-7	TRBD1	TRBV29-1	CSVDAGPGTGAEQYF
TRBJ1-1	NA	TRBV27	CASSFGGLATEAFF
TRBJ1-1	NA	TRBV4-3	CASSQDLGGGRRTEAFF
TRBJ2-1	NA	TRBV11-2	CASSSLDKGSAYNEQFF
TRBJ2-7	NA	TRBV21-1	CASKTRDRSNYEQYF
TRBJ1-4	TRBD1	TRBV4-3	CASSQSRDRGGTNEKLFF
TRBJ2-3	NA	TRBV4-3	CASSQDGPGASTDTQYF
TRBJ2-5	TRBD1	TRBV7-2	CASSSGAGGSETQYF
TRBJ1-6	NA	TRBV5-8	CASSFPELEDGYSPLHF
TRBJ2-7	NA	TRBV4-3	CASSQSTAAPYEQYF
TRBJ2-2	TRBD2	TRBV2	CASWEGPNTGELFF
TRBJ1-2	TRBD1	TRBV13	CASSFRGPFYGYTF
TRBJ2-7	NA	TRBV12-5	CASGLPTTNYEQYF
TRBJ1-2	TRBD1	TRBV5-1	CASSLGSTGGRNYGYTF
TRBJ1-2	TRBD1	TRBV6-5	CASSYGIDRGYGYTF
TRBJ1-2	NA	TRBV7-6	CASSSDSRIISDGYTF